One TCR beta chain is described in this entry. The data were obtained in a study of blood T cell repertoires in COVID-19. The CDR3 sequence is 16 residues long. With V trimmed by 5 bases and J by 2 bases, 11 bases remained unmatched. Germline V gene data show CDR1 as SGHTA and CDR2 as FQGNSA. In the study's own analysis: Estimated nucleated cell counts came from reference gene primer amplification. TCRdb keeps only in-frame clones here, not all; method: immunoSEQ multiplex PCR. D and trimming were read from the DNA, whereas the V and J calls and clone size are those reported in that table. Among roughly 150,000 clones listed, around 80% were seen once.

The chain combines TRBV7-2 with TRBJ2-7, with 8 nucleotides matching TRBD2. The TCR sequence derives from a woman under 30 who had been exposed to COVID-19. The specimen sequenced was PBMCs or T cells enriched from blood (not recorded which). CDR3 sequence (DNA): TGTGCCAGCAGCCCCTCGGGCGGGACTAGAGCCTACGAGCAGTACTTC. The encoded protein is CASSPSGGTRAYEQYF.